This T cell receptor beta chain originates from a study of shared clonotypes between healthy human individuals. The V gene end was trimmed by 6 bases and the J gene end by 6 bases; junction bases not matched to a gene: 10. This CDR3 is built from 14 residues. Germline CDR1 reads LNHDA; CDR2 reads SQIVND (reference sequence). Repertoires were generated with immunoSEQ multiplex PCR, while TCRdb's copy carries only in-frame clones and drops some. This table holds more than 850,000 clones, approximately 78% found once. Material for sequencing was memory CD4+ T cells from PBMCs. Subset indicated: CD45RA-negative fraction. The receptor was isolated from a man between 18 and 35 years old in good health. Some clones in this sample may be carry-over from other donors' samples. The gene calls are TRBV19 and TRBJ1-2; 7 positions agree with TRBD1. CDR3: CASSHRDRADGYTF. The CDR3 bases are TGTGCCAGTAGCCACCGTGACAGGGCGGATGGCTACACCTTC.